One sample yielded the 21 T cell receptor beta chains listed below, sequenced in a study of T cells in Graves' hyperthyroidism and ophthalmopathy. Authors of the study amplified TCR beta CDR3 regions from RNA transcripts. The HTBI primer set drove a first-round RT-PCR of the TCR CDR3. In TCRdb, the multiplex PCR reads were re-called with MiXCR into one record per CDR3 protein. The sample has around 380,000 distinct CDR3 sequences, 13% seen once. Sequenced input: blood. The receptors were gathered from a man younger than 40 with Graves' hyperthyroidism that later progressed to Graves' ophthalmopathy.

In its sample, this clonotype was seen many times. J is TRBJ1-6 and V is TRBV7-9; D is ambiguous. With 5 bases removed from V and 7 bases from J, the gap between germline ends came to 12 bases. This CDR3 comprises 14 residues. CDR1 and CDR2 from the germline V gene are SEHNR and FQNEAQ (reference sequence). The CDR3 protein is CASSQKGGNSPLHF. CDR3 DNA: TGTGCCAGCAGCCAAAAGGGAGGAAATTCACCCCTCCACTTT.

This clonotype was observed at least ten times. This chain uses TRBV9 with TRBJ1-1; the D is unclear. V was pared by 0 bases and J by 3 bases, with 9 bases between. Germline CDR1 reads SGDLS; CDR2 reads YYNGEE. This CDR3 contains 14 residues. This chain's CDR3 is CASSVGPPDTEAFF. The CDR3 nucleotides are TGTGCCAGCAGCGTAGGACCTCCGGACACTGAAGCTTTCTTT.

Many counts were recorded for this clonotype. V is TRBV30 and J is TRBJ2-7, with 7 bases identical to TRBD1. Germline CDR1 GTSNPN, CDR2 SVGIG (reference sequence). CDR3 length equals 12 residues. Germline trimming cut 6 bases from V and 6 bases from J; bases unmatched to any gene: 8. The CDR3 region has the DNA TGTGCCTGTCAACAGGGGACCCGCGAGCAGTACTTC. Translation gives CACQQGTREQYF.

The gene calls are TRBV5-4 and TRBJ2-4; D is ambiguous. CDR1 is SGHNT, CDR2 YYREEE, per germline (reference sequence). The CDR3 is made up of 13 amino acids. The V end lost 0 bases, the J end lost 3 bases, and 4 bases lay between the germline ends. CDR3 sequence reads: CASSLVDKNIQYF. CDR3 sequence (DNA): TGTGCCAGCAGCTTGGTAGACAAAAACATTCAGTACTTC.

This clonotype was recorded many times. The V call is TRBV29-1, the J call TRBJ1-6; D is ambiguous. In germline, CDR1 is SQVTM, CDR2 ANQGSEA. The CDR3 spans 13 residues. Between the trimmed V and J ends, which lost 7 bases and 4 bases, there was a span of 11 bases. CDR3 loop: CSAGREYNSPLHF. CDR3 in DNA: TGCAGCGCTGGACGGGAGTATAATTCACCCCTCCACTTT.

This clonotype occurred a few times. V gene TRBV9 combines with J gene TRBJ1-2; D is ambiguous. V was cut by 3 bases and J by 3 bases, with 12 bases left in between. The CDR3 consists of 14 residues. The germline CDR1 and CDR2 sequences are SGDLS and YYNGEE. CDR3 sequence (DNA): TGTGCCAGCAGCGCCACTACTTGGGACTATGGCTACACCTTC. As protein: CASSATTWDYGYTF.

V is TRBV7-3 and J is TRBJ2-7, with 8 nucleotides matching TRBD1. Germline V gene lookup returns CDR1 SGHTA and CDR2 FQGTGA. The ends lost 5 bases at V and 2 bases at J; junction bases unmatched: 8. This CDR3 contains 15 residues. CDR3 coding DNA: TGTGCCAGCAGCCAGCCGGACAGGGTGGCCTACGAGCAGTACTTC. Translating it yields CASSQPDRVAYEQYF.

This clonotype occurred a few times. The gene calls are TRBV30 and TRBJ2-6; perhaps TRBD1 as D (5 bases). The germline V gene has CDR1 GTSNPN and CDR2 SVGIG (reference sequence). CDR3 length: 14 amino acids. V was trimmed by 4 bases and J by 4 bases, leaving 11 bases between them. The CDR3 DNA reads as TGTGCCTGGATTGGGGCTAGGGGGGCCAACGTCCTGACTTTC. It encodes CAWIGARGANVLTF.

This clonotype showed up many times. The gene calls are TRBV4-2 and TRBJ2-5; TRBD2 is a possible D gene (6 bases). The CDR3 length is 14 residues. The germline CDR1 and CDR2 sequences are LGHNA and YNFKEQ. V lost 3 bases, J lost 2 bases, and 10 bases lay in between. This CDR3 reads CASSHAGLQETQYF. CDR3 sequence (DNA): TGTGCCAGCAGCCACGCGGGACTGCAAGAGACCCAGTACTTC.

This clonotype was found many times. The chain employs TRBV27 and TRBJ1-5; possibly TRBD1 for D (5 bases). CDR3 length equals 14 residues. Germline lookup yields CDR1 MNHEY and CDR2 SMNVEV (reference sequence). Trimming took 5 bases from V and 2 from J, leaving 10 bases between them. CDR3 loop: CASSPTVRNQPQHF. CDR3 coding DNA: TGTGCCAGCAGTCCGACAGTTCGCAATCAGCCCCAGCATTTT.

Comments on this clonotype: The junction departs from germline at one end; a sequencing error may be responsible. This chain uses TRBV28 with TRBJ2-1, with no clear D. CDR1 MDHEN and CDR2 SYDVKM come from the germline V gene. The CDR3 consists of 16 residues. In DNA, the CDR3 is TGTGCCAGCAGTTCTGGGCCCCCATTGGAGTACAATGAGCGGTTCTTC. As protein: CASSSGPPLEYNERFF.

This clonotype was counted many times. The CDR3 sequence: CASSPLGGLAKNIQYF. The CDR3 coding sequence is TGTGCCAGCAGCCCCCTCGGGGGCCTAGCCAAAAACATTCAGTACTTC. This sequence joins TRBV7-9 and TRBJ2-4, with D possibly being TRBD1 or TRBD2 (6 bases each). The CDR3 consists of 16 residues. V lost 5 bases and J 0 bases, leaving 14 bases between the germline ends. CDR1 is SEHNR, CDR2 FQNEAQ, per germline (reference sequence).

This clonotype was detected ten times or more. J is TRBJ2-1 and V is TRBV2; TRBD1 matches 9 bases. The germline CDR1 and CDR2 sequences are SNHLY and FYNNEI. This CDR3 is 14 amino acids long. The trim removed 7 bases at V and 1 base at J, leaving 2 bases unmatched. CDR3 sequence reads: CASTDRGSYNEQFF. The CDR3 region has the DNA TGTGCCAGCACCGACAGGGGGTCCTACAATGAGCAGTTCTTC.

This clonotype was detected a few times. A much larger clone lies one base from this, so it may be a read error. The chain joins TRBV12-3 or TRBV12-4 to TRBJ1-1, with TRBD1 matching 7 bases. Trimming took 6 bases from V and 6 from J; bases not matched to a gene: 10. The CDR3 covers 14 residues. The CDR3 loop reads CASRQTGRTAEAFF. The CDR3 DNA is TGTGCCAGCAGACAGACAGGGAGGACGGCTGAAGCTTTCTTT.

The V gene is TRBV7-9, the J gene TRBJ1-5; D is unresolved. The germline V gene encodes CDR1 SEHNR and CDR2 FQNEAQ (reference sequence). The CDR3 sequence is 15 residues long. The germline V and J ends were trimmed by 2 bases and 6 bases, with 14 bases remaining between them. The CDR3 bases are TGTGCCAGCAGCTTATTCACCCTCGGAAGTCAGCCCCAGCATTTT. Translated, it gives CASSLFTLGSQPQHF.

This clonotype was seen ten or more times. The V and J genes are TRBV28 and TRBJ1-5; the D is unclear. The germline CDR1 and CDR2 sequences are MDHEN and SYDVKM. V dropped 6 bases and J dropped 1 base, with 10 bases sitting between them. This CDR3 has 14 residues. CDR3 in amino acids: CASSLTDSNQPQHF. CDR3 bases: TGTGCCAGCAGCTTAACGGACAGCAATCAGCCCCAGCATTTT.

This clonotype was observed a few times. This chain uses TRBV4-1 with TRBJ1-5, with 9 bases that match TRBD1. The V and J ends lost 2 bases and 6 bases, in that order; junction bases with no gene match: 8. This CDR3 comprises 16 residues. Germline CDR1 MGHRA, CDR2 YSYEKL. The CDR3, as DNA: TGCGCCAGCAGCCAAACCCGGGACAGGGATATTCAGCCCCAGCATTTT. This translates into CASSQTRDRDIQPQHF.

Turning to this clonotype: This may come from a read error, since a much larger clone is one base off. The V gene is TRBV11-2, the J gene TRBJ1-1, with TRBD1 identical over 9 bases. CDR3 length: 14 residues. Germline V gives CDR1 SGHAT, CDR2 FQNNGV. The CDR3 protein is CASSPGTGTTEALF. The CDR3, as DNA: TGTGCCAGCAGCCCCGGGACAGGGACCACTGAAGCTCTCTTT.

In its sample, this clonotype was seen a few times. The J gene is TRBJ1-1, the V gene TRBV4-2; 7 bases line up with TRBD1. Trimming at V came to 0 bases and at J to 6 bases, leaving 10 bases not matched to a gene. The germline V gene encodes CDR1 LGHNA and CDR2 YNFKEQ. This CDR3 has 16 residues. CDR3 loop: CASSQDLTGDIAEAFF. The CDR3 DNA reads as TGTGCCAGCAGCCAAGATCTAACAGGGGATATCGCTGAAGCTTTCTTT.

A few counts support this clonotype. This chain connects TRBV3-1 to TRBJ1-3; TRBD1 agrees at 9 bases. CDR1 is LGHDT, CDR2 YNNKEL, per germline (reference sequence). J lost 2 bases, V lost 3 bases, and 2 bases had no gene match. This CDR3 region has 15 residues. The CDR3 region is CASSHGTGPGNTIYF. CDR3 nucleotide sequence: TGTGCCAGCAGCCACGGGACAGGGCCTGGAAACACCATATATTTT.

This clonotype occurred many times. V and J are TRBV20-1 and TRBJ1-2, with unresolved D. The CDR3 contains 13 residues. V lost 0 bases, J lost 4 bases, and 9 bases lay in between. CDR1 and CDR2 (germline): DFQATT, SNEGSKA (reference sequence). The CDR3: CSARDRGFYGYTF. The CDR3, as DNA: TGCAGTGCTAGAGATCGCGGGTTCTATGGCTACACCTTC.